A selection of T cell receptor beta chains follows, all from one sample in a study of T cell repertoires in cytomegalovirus infection. TCRdb re-called the reads with MiXCR, one entry per CDR3 protein. The table records 200,000 to 300,000 distinct CDR3 sequences, 12% to 15% of them present only once. The sequencing sample was made of PBMCs. These receptors originate from a human donor in good health (CMV status not recorded). Some clones in this sample may be carry-over from other donors' samples. The CDR3 runs from the conserved cysteine through the conserved F or W. Each record gives: J gene, D gene, clone size, V gene, CDR3 protein. D genes are given only for firm matches. Size is omitted from some rows. Given values are once, few, many or a class for expanded clones.

TRBJ2-7,TRBD1,NA,TRBV10-1,CASSTGTGVYEQYF
TRBJ2-1,NA,medium-sized,TRBV7-2,CASSLVSTGEQFF
TRBJ2-7,NA,many,TRBV2,CATREEGSQYF
TRBJ2-6,TRBD1,NA,TRBV20-1,CSARTGVTGANVLTF
TRBJ2-7,TRBD2,many,TRBV28,CASSLGLDTGTSGASYEQYF
TRBJ1-1,NA,NA,TRBV20-1,CSAKDRGGGTEAFF
TRBJ2-2,TRBD2,many,TRBV7-2,CASSRAWSAGTGELFF
TRBJ1-1,NA,NA,TRBV12-3/TRBV12-4,CASRITGTNTEAFF
TRBJ2-3,TRBD1,many,TRBV7-8,CACSTGPSTDTQYF
TRBJ2-5,TRBD1,many,TRBV25-1,CASSEYGIDRGKETQYF
TRBJ2-3,NA,NA,TRBV20-1,CSAGGPRSSTDTQYF
TRBJ2-5,TRBD2,NA,TRBV19,CASQLAGGETQYF
TRBJ2-1,NA,many,TRBV2,CASSGFGGTAYNEQFF
TRBJ1-2,NA,NA,TRBV6-5,CASSLSGVRGYTF
TRBJ1-1,TRBD1,NA,TRBV6-5,CASRIGTGTEAFF
TRBJ1-5,NA,many,TRBV7-8,CASSLGIGILSNQPQHF
TRBJ2-2,NA,many,TRBV6-1,CASSKTVNTGELFF
TRBJ1-2,TRBD1,many,TRBV10-3,CAINRDREYRGYTF
TRBJ2-3,NA,many,TRBV7-2,CASRNRVGESTDTQYF
TRBJ1-5,NA,many,TRBV28,CASGARQPQHF
TRBJ2-1,TRBD2,many,TRBV7-9,CASSPRTSGHNEQFF
TRBJ1-5,TRBD1,many,TRBV7-2,CASSGGTGWYQPQHF
TRBJ2-7,NA,NA,TRBV20-1,CSASGYEQYF
TRBJ2-1,NA,NA,TRBV6-5,CASSSQREFHNEQFF
TRBJ1-2,NA,NA,TRBV7-9,CASRKTSYNYGYTF
TRBJ2-7,NA,many,TRBV7-2,CASSLVGATTLYEQYF
TRBJ1-5,NA,NA,TRBV28,CASSISGNFNQPQHF
TRBJ1-1,NA,NA,TRBV4-1,CASSLPGVDGEAFF
TRBJ1-4,NA,NA,TRBV7-6,CASSPDIGRVATNEKLFF
TRBJ2-3,NA,many,TRBV10-3,CAISREVADTQYF
TRBJ1-4,NA,NA,TRBV6-2/TRBV6-3,CASSLLGGSTNEKLFF
TRBJ1-1,NA,few,TRBV11-3,CASSLMPGVEAFF
TRBJ2-3,NA,many,TRBV7-9,CASTSSSTDTQYF
TRBJ2-1,NA,NA,TRBV10-3,CAISESQGRPNEQFF
TRBJ1-4,NA,few,TRBV7-9,CASSLLGEGSNEKLFF
TRBJ2-1,TRBD1,few,TRBV20-1,CSAGGTGGRGYNEQFF
TRBJ1-2,NA,few,TRBV20-1,CSAGPRTDGYTF
TRBJ2-6,NA,NA,TRBV19,CASTSTTSGANVLTF
TRBJ2-1,TRBD2,NA,TRBV5-1,CASSGARTSSEQFF
TRBJ2-1,NA,many,TRBV25-1,CASSARGSEQFF
TRBJ1-1,NA,few,TRBV6-8,CASSYWIGKGLTEAFF
TRBJ2-3,NA,NA,TRBV11-2,CASNPPGPNTDTQYF
TRBJ1-1,NA,few,TRBV29-1,CSVVWAAEAFF
TRBJ2-4,NA,NA,TRBV28,CASSTTGRRDIQYF
TRBJ2-1,TRBD1,few,TRBV6-2/TRBV6-3,CASSYFGQASYNEQFF
TRBJ2-5,NA,NA,TRBV4-3,CASSQVRRQQETQYF
TRBJ2-5,TRBD2,few,TRBV7-9,CASTASGGQETQYF
TRBJ2-2,NA,few,TRBV20-1,CSARDEGGGGGELFF
TRBJ2-1,NA,NA,TRBV12-5,CASGFGTGVPYNEQFF
TRBJ1-6,NA,many,TRBV7-2,CASSVQYNSPLHF
TRBJ1-2,NA,once,TRBV25-1,CASSELHGYTF
TRBJ2-3,TRBD2,NA,TRBV29-1,CSFGLAPDTQYF
TRBJ1-1,NA,many,TRBV6-1,CASSEGGGNTEAFF
TRBJ2-3,TRBD2,many,TRBV7-8,CASSIISGGATDTQYF
TRBJ1-1,NA,many,TRBV14,CASSRGRGTEAFF
TRBJ2-7,NA,NA,TRBV4-1,CASSRTGRTDEQYF
TRBJ1-4,TRBD1,few,TRBV18,CASSSGQAYEEKLFF
TRBJ2-1,NA,many,TRBV4-1,CASSKSAGEQFF